This section outlines one TCR beta chain sequence together with its context. Its antigen is unknown. This entry is derived from a study of T-cell memory formation after mild COVID-19. Study-wide findings and caveats: Clones contracting day 15 to 85 were balanced CD4/CD8; later expanders leaned CD4+. Shrinking CD4+ clones were chiefly CM and EM; CD8+ ones were chiefly EMRA.

From the 5' RACE reads, TCRdb called clonotypes with MiXCR, one entry per CDR3 protein. The sample has some 150,000 distinct CDR3 sequences, under 30% seen once; the top ten hold around a quarter. The V gene's germline CDR1 is LNHNV and CDR2 YYDKDF (reference sequence). The CDR3 loop spans 15 amino acids. J gave up 8 bases and V 5 bases, and 10 bases lay outside the gene matches. V and J are TRBV15 and TRBJ1-4, with 8 bases that match TRBD1. What was sequenced was PBMCs or a T cell subset sorted from them (not recorded which). The TCR sequence derives from an adult woman who had mild COVID-19 (a few samples of this study predate the infection). Cell type and time point are not known. CDR3 protein: CATSRWTGSQEKLFF. CDR3 nucleotide sequence: TGTGCCACCAGCCGATGGACAGGGTCCCAAGAAAAACTGTTTTTT.